The rows below give T cell receptor beta chains drawn from one sample of a study of Ad26.COV2.S vaccination and SARS-CoV-2 variants. Repertoires were generated with immunoSEQ multiplex PCR, while TCRdb's copy carries only in-frame clones and drops some. This repertoire shows 360,000 or so clones, about 88% found once; its top ten account for 1.9%. The source was peripheral blood, collected in a trial of Ad26.COV2.S vaccine versus placebo. These receptors all stem from a person aged 18 to 59 who received the Ad26.COV2.S COVID-19 vaccine or a placebo. Both conserved end residues are part of each CDR3. A D gene is named only where the DNA matches it firmly. Clone size, where shown, is once, few, many, or a class for clones that have expanded.

len	v_gene	d_gene	abundance	j_gene	CDR3aa	CDR3nt
14	TRBV15	NA	NA	TRBJ2-1	CATSTWSSYNEQFF	TGTGCCACCAGCACCTGGAGCTCCTACAATGAGCAGTTCTTC
11	TRBV28	NA	NA	TRBJ2-7	CASSLVHEQYF	TGTGCCAGCAGTTTAGTGCACGAGCAGTACTTC
15	TRBV3-1/TRBV3-2	TRBD2	NA	TRBJ2-7	CASSQPGLAAYEQYF	TGTGCCAGCAGCCAACCGGGACTAGCGGCCTACGAGCAGTACTTC
17	TRBV4-3	NA	NA	TRBJ2-1	CASSQVSGRFSYNEQFF	TGCGCCAGCAGCCAAGTCTCTGGGCGCTTCTCCTACAATGAGCAGTTCTTC
15	TRBV7-2	TRBD1	NA	TRBJ2-5	CASSSGTGGRETQYF	TGTGCCAGCAGCTCTGGGACAGGGGGTAGAGAGACCCAGTACTTC
16	TRBV5-5	TRBD2	NA	TRBJ2-5	CASSAQWTSARETQYF	TGTGCCAGCAGCGCCCAATGGACTAGCGCCAGAGAGACCCAGTACTTC
13	TRBV27	NA	NA	TRBJ2-2	CASSFTGPGELFF	TGTGCCAGCAGTTTTACAGGCCCCGGGGAGCTGTTTTTT
13	TRBV7-7	TRBD2	NA	TRBJ2-7	CASSQGLSYEQYF	TGTGCCAGCAGCCAGGGACTATCTTACGAGCAGTACTTC
14	TRBV25-1	NA	once	TRBJ1-1	CASSTVGVNTEAFF	TGTGCCAGCAGTACAGTCGGGGTGAACACTGAAGCTTTCTTT
12	TRBV10-3	NA	NA	TRBJ2-1	CAISGSINEQFF	TGTGCCATCAGTGGTAGCATAAATGAGCAGTTCTTC
14	TRBV20-1	TRBD2	NA	TRBJ2-1	CSASRAGPYNEQFF	TGCAGTGCTAGTCGAGCGGGACCATACAATGAGCAGTTCTTC
15	TRBV24-1	NA	NA	TRBJ1-4	CATSEGGGTPEKLFF	TGTGCCACCAGTGAGGGGGGGGGTACCCCAGAAAAACTGTTTTTT
18	TRBV27	TRBD1	NA	TRBJ2-6	CASTSGTGSSLGANVLTF	TGTGCCAGCACCTCCGGGACAGGGTCTTCTTTGGGGGCCAACGTCCTGACTTTC
14	TRBV7-9	TRBD2	NA	TRBJ2-2	CASQKRGNTGELFF	TGTGCCAGCCAAAAGCGGGGGAACACCGGGGAGCTGTTTTTT
12	TRBV19	NA	NA	TRBJ1-2	CASSWSGDGYTF	TGTGCCAGTAGTTGGTCAGGGGATGGCTACACCTTC
16	TRBV5-1	NA	once	TRBJ1-5	CASSFGPGNSNQPQHF	TGCGCCAGCAGCTTTGGTCCCGGGAATAGCAATCAGCCCCAGCATTTT
13	TRBV6-4	NA	NA	TRBJ1-5	CASSDSWQSPQHF	TGTGCCAGCAGTGACAGCTGGCAGTCGCCCCAGCATTTT
14	TRBV24-1	NA	NA	TRBJ1-2	CATSSNTDDYGYTF	TGTGCCACCAGTTCTAACACGGACGACTATGGCTACACCTTC
14	TRBV10-3	TRBD1	once	TRBJ1-2	CAIRVGQGISGYTF	TGTGCCATCAGGGTAGGACAGGGTATTAGCGGCTACACCTTC
12	TRBV6-5	NA	NA	TRBJ2-7	CASTRQGDEQYF	TGTGCCAGCACAAGGCAGGGTGACGAGCAGTACTTC
15	TRBV27	TRBD2	NA	TRBJ2-1	CASSSLPAGGREQFF	TGTGCCAGCAGTTCCCTCCCAGCGGGAGGGAGGGAGCAGTTCTTC
13	TRBV5-1	TRBD2	NA	TRBJ2-2	CASSPGGTGELFF	TGCGCCAGCAGCCCGGGGGGCACCGGGGAGCTGTTTTTT
14	TRBV29-1	TRBD1	NA	TRBJ1-1	CSVVGGTGNTEAFF	TGCAGCGTTGTAGGAGGGACAGGGAACACTGAAGCTTTCTTT
11	TRBV20-1	NA	NA	TRBJ1-1	CSAIDRPQAFF	TGCAGTGCTATTGACAGGCCTCAGGCTTTCTTT
15	TRBV30	NA	NA	TRBJ2-7	CAWSAIGTKGGEQYF	TGTGCCTGGAGTGCCATTGGGACAAAGGGGGGCGAGCAGTACTTC
19	TRBV9	NA	NA	TRBJ2-1	CASSVSEPSTGSRRNEQFF	TGTGCCAGCAGCGTCTCCGAACCATCAACCGGGAGCAGGAGGAATGAGCAGTTCTTC
15	TRBV7-2	TRBD2	NA	TRBJ2-2	CASSPGLANTGELFF	TGTGCCAGCAGTCCCGGACTAGCGAACACCGGGGAGCTGTTTTTT
14	TRBV15	TRBD1	few	TRBJ1-2	CATSLDRANYGYTF	TGTGCCACCAGCCTGGACAGGGCTAACTATGGCTACACCTTC
14	TRBV28	NA	NA	TRBJ1-5	CASSVNRGNQPQHF	TGTGCCAGCAGCGTAAACAGGGGCAATCAGCCCCAGCATTTT
16	TRBV27	NA	NA	TRBJ2-5	CASSLSRTGRLGTQYF	TGTGCCAGCAGTTTATCGAGAACGGGAAGACTTGGGACCCAGTACTTC
11	TRBV12-3/TRBV12-4	NA	NA	TRBJ1-1	CASSPLAEAFF	TGTGCCAGCAGTCCCCTAGCTGAAGCTTTCTTT
19	TRBV3-1/TRBV3-2	TRBD2	NA	TRBJ2-2	CASSQKAARLAGDTGELFF	TGTGCCAGCAGCCAAAAAGCGGCCCGACTAGCGGGAGACACCGGGGAGCTGTTTTTT
16	TRBV5-1	TRBD2	NA	TRBJ2-7	CASSRSVAGGSYEQYF	TGCGCCAGCAGCCGCTCCGTAGCGGGAGGTTCGTACGAGCAGTACTTC
15	TRBV2	TRBD1	NA	TRBJ1-6	CASSVGQGNNSPLHF	TGTGCCAGCAGTGTGGGACAGGGGAATAATTCACCCCTCCACTTT
15	TRBV5-1	TRBD2	NA	TRBJ2-1	CASSLVAGGPNEQFF	TGCGCCAGCAGCTTGGTGGCGGGAGGGCCCAATGAGCAGTTCTTC
15	TRBV9	TRBD1	NA	TRBJ1-2	CASSVEARGRDGYTF	TGTGCCAGCAGCGTAGAGGCCAGGGGGCGCGATGGCTACACCTTC
14	TRBV27	NA	NA	TRBJ1-6	CASSFGGDNSPLHF	TGTGCCAGCAGTTTTGGGGGAGATAATTCACCCCTCCACTTT
14	TRBV27	NA	many	TRBJ1-6	CASSVGPEHSPLHF	TGTGCCAGCAGTGTGGGGCCAGAACATTCACCCCTCCACTTT
15	TRBV19	NA	NA	TRBJ2-3	CASSPPAGSLDTQYF	TGTGCCAGTAGCCCCCCGGCGGGGTCCTTGGATACGCAGTATTTT
14	TRBV3-1/TRBV3-2	TRBD2	few	TRBJ2-3	CATGRGSEADTQYF	TGTGCCACCGGACGCGGGAGCGAGGCAGATACGCAGTATTTT
13	TRBV5-4	NA	NA	TRBJ2-1	CAYSQSSYNEQFF	TGTGCCTATTCCCAGAGCTCCTACAATGAGCAGTTCTTC
14	TRBV9	NA	NA	TRBJ1-4	CASSVSSTRAELFF	TGTGCCAGCAGCGTATCTTCAACCAGAGCGGAACTGTTTTTT
13	TRBV28	TRBD1	NA	TRBJ1-6	CASSPGGWSPLHF	TGTGCCAGCAGTCCAGGGGGCTGGTCACCCCTCCACTTT
15	TRBV7-9	NA	NA	TRBJ2-1	CASSSSGLPYNEQFF	TGTGCCAGCAGTTCCTCGGGGTTACCCTACAATGAGCAGTTCTTC
18	TRBV4-3	NA	NA	TRBJ1-3	CASSQVWQNSLSGNTIYF	TGCGCCAGCAGCCAAGTGTGGCAGAACAGCCTCTCTGGAAACACCATATATTTT
15	TRBV7-3	NA	NA	TRBJ1-6	CASSLMGVGNSPLHF	TGTGCCAGCAGCTTAATGGGGGTAGGCAATTCACCCCTCCACTTT
14	TRBV18	NA	NA	TRBJ2-7	CASSQQTNAYEQYF	TGTGCCAGCTCACAGCAGACTAACGCCTACGAGCAGTACTTC
16	TRBV5-1	NA	NA	TRBJ2-5	CASSLAFETEQETQYF	TGCGCCAGCAGCTTGGCCTTTGAGACGGAGCAAGAGACCCAGTACTTC
15	TRBV7-3	NA	NA	TRBJ2-1	CASSSTRTSYNEQFF	TGTGCCAGCAGCTCCACTAGGACGTCCTACAATGAGCAGTTCTTC
13	TRBV18	NA	NA	TRBJ2-7	CASSPYHLYEQYF	TGTGCCAGCTCGCCATACCACCTCTACGAGCAGTACTTC
17	TRBV5-6	NA	NA	TRBJ2-1	CASSFGASETTYNEQFF	TGTGCCAGCAGCTTTGGGGCCAGTGAGACGACCTACAATGAGCAGTTCTTC
19	TRBV27	NA	NA	TRBJ2-7	CASSLRRPPQGASSYEQYF	TGTGCCAGCAGTTTGAGACGGCCCCCACAGGGCGCTAGCTCCTACGAGCAGTACTTC
13	TRBV11-2	NA	NA	TRBJ1-1	CASSPPWGTEAFF	TGTGCCAGCAGCCCTCCGTGGGGCACTGAAGCTTTCTTT